This entry lists 5 T cell receptor beta chains sequenced from one sample in a study of T cell changes during pregnancy in multiple sclerosis. Clones were read by immunoSEQ multiplex PCR, and TCRdb kept only the in-frame ones, dropping some. The sample gives fewer than 140,000 clones, about nine tenths of which show up once; around 1.5% is in the top ten. The sample in question was peripheral blood, obtained after pregnancy. These receptors all come from a female donor with multiple sclerosis, enrolled in a pregnancy study.

The chain carries TRBV9 and TRBJ1-4; D is undetermined. CDR1 SGDLS and CDR2 YYNGEE come from the germline V gene. The V end was cut by 5 bases, the J end by 8 bases, with 16 bases between. The CDR3 spans 14 residues. The CDR3 nucleotides read TGTGCCAGCAGTCGAGGAAGGATAGGCGAAAAACTGTTTTTT. The encoded protein is CASSRGRIGEKLFF. The full variable domain, rest sourced from reference TRBV9 and TRBJ1-4, is DSGVTQTPKHLITATGQRVTLRCSPRSGDLSVYWYQQSLDQGLQFLIQYYNGEERAKGNILERFSAQQFPDLHSELNLSSLELGDSALYFCASSRGRIGEKLFFGSGTQLSVL.

The rearrangement links TRBV5-3 to TRBJ2-1, with 7 bases lining up with TRBD2. TRBV5-3 is reported as an ORF; its role is uncertain. Germline trimming cut 2 bases from V and 5 bases from J; bases unmatched to any gene: 10. The CDR3 loop spans 16 amino acids. For the CDR3, the DNA is TGTGCCAGAAGCTTAGGTCTCAGCGGGATTCACAATGAGCAGTTCTTC. Protein: CARSLGLSGIHNEQFF.

The genes are TRBV19 and TRBJ2-7; possible D gene TRBD1, 6 bases. Germline CDR1 and CDR2: LNHDA and SQIVND (reference sequence). The CDR3 length is 14 residues. The V and J ends lost 3 bases and 1 base respectively, with 10 bases between them. CDR3 amino acids: CASSMDSQSYEQYF. Written as DNA, the CDR3 is TGTGCCAGTAGTATGGACAGCCAATCCTACGAGCAGTACTTC.

The rearrangement links TRBV7-6 to TRBJ2-1; 9 bases agree with TRBD2. The CDR3 consists of 13 residues. Germline values: CDR1 SGHVS, CDR2 FNYEAQ. V shed 5 bases and J 11 bases; nucleotides not matched to a gene: 7. DNA for the CDR3: TGTGCCAGCAGCGCGCTAGCGGGACCTAAGCAGTTCTTC. It is translated as CASSALAGPKQFF.

The chain employs TRBV5-1 and TRBJ1-4, with TRBD1 matching 8 bases. V was clipped by 2 bases and J by 4 bases; unmatched bases: 1. CDR1 SGHRS and CDR2 YFSETQ come from the germline V gene. The CDR3 extends over 14 amino acids. CDR3 residues: CASSFDRGNEKLFF. The DNA of the CDR3 is TGCGCCAGCAGCTTCGACAGGGGTAATGAAAAACTGTTTTTT.